The clone carrying this T cell receptor beta chain was seen a single time. Authors' methods: Cell counts per sample came from amplifying reference gene primers. The data were produced by immunoSEQ multiplex PCR, yet TCRdb's version contains in-frame clones alone and is incomplete. V, J and clone size reflect that table, while D and trimming were determined from the DNA. The sample has under 500,000 clones, roughly 91% seen once; the top ten hold roughly 4%. Germline CDR1 reads MNHNY; CDR2 reads SVGAGI (reference sequence). This CDR3 is built from 12 residues. V shed 8 bases and J 6 bases; nucleotides not matched to a gene: 4. This sample is drawn from a study of blood T cell repertoires in COVID-19. About the research overall: From the United States, Italy and Spain came samples of acute and convalescent COVID-19. Sample material is recorded as cDNA or gDNA derived from T cells, B-cell-depleted T cells, or PBMCs.

The sequence was collected from a woman younger than 45 with acute or convalescent COVID-19. The chain uses TRBV6-6 and TRBJ2-1; 7 bases agree with TRBD2. The sequencing sample was made of peripheral blood. The CDR3 DNA is TGTGCCAGCGCGTCGGGGGGCAATGAGCAGTTCTTC. Its protein is CASASGGNEQFF.